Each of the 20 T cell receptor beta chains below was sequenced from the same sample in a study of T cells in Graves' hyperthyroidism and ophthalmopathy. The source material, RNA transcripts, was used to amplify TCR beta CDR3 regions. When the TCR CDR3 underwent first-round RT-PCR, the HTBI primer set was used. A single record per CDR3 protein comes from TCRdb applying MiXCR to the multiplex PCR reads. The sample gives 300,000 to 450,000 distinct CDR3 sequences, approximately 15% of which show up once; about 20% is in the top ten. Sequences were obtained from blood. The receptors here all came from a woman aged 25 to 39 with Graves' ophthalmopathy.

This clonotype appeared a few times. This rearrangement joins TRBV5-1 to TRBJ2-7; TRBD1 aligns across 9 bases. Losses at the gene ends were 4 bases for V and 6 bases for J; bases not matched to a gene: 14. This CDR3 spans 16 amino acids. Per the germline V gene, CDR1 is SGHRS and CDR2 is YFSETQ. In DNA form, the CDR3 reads TGCGCCAGCAGCCCTATCCCGGGACAGGGAAGTGGCGAGCAGTACTTC. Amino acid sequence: CASSPIPGQGSGEQYF.

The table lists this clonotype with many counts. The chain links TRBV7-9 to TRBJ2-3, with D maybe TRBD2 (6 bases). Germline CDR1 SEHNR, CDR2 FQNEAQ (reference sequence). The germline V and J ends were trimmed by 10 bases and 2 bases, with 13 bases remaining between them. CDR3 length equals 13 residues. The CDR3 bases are TGTGCCAACCGCGGGGAATACACAGATACGCAGTATTTT. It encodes CANRGEYTDTQYF. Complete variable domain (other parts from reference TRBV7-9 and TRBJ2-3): DTGVSQNPRHKITKRGQNVTFRCDPISEHNRLYWYRQTLGQGPEFLTYFQNEAQLEKSRLLSDRFSAERPKGSFSTLEIQRTEQGDSAMYLCANRGEYTDTQYFGPGTRLTVL.

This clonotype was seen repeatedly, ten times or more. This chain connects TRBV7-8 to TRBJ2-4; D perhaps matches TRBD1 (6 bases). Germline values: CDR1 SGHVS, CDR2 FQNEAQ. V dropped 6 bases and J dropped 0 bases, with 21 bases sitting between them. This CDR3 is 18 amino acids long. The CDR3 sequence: CASSSKSQGLLAKNIQYF. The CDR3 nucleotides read TGTGCCAGCAGTTCGAAGAGCCAGGGGCTACTAGCCAAAAACATTCAGTACTTC.

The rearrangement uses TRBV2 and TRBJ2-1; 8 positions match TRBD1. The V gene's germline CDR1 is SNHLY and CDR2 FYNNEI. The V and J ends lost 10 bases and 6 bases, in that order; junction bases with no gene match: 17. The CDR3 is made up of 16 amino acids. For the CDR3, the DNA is TGTGCCACCCAACTTAACAGGGGGGCGCGGTCCAATGAGCAGTTCTTC. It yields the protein CATQLNRGARSNEQFF.

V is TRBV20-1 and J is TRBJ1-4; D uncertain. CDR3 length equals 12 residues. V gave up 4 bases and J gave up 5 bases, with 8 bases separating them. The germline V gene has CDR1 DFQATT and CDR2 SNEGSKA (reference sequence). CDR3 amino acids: CSAKVLNEKLFF. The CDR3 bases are TGCAGTGCTAAAGTGTTAAATGAAAAACTGTTTTTT.

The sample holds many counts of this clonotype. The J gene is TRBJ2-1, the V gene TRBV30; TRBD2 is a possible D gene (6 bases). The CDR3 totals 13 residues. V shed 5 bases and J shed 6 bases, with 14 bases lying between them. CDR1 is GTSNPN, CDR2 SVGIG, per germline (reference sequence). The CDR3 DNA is TGTGCCTGGGACTATTACGGGGGCAATGAGCAGTTCTTC. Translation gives CAWDYYGGNEQFF.

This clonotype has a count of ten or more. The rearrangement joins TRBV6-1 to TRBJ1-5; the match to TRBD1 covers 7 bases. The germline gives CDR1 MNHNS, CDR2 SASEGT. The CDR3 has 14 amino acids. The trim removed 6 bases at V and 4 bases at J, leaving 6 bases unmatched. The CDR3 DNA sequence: TGTGCCAGCAGAAGGACAGGACGGAATCAGCCCCAGCATTTT. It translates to CASRRTGRNQPQHF.

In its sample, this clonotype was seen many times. CDR3 coding DNA: TGCGCCAGCAGCCCTGGGACAGTAGAAGAGACCCAGTACTTC. Protein: CASSPGTVEETQYF. V gene TRBV5-1 combines with J gene TRBJ2-5, with TRBD1 identical over 7 bases. The CDR3 is 14 residues long. Germline V gives CDR1 SGHRS, CDR2 YFSETQ. V lost 4 bases, J lost 3 bases, and 6 bases stayed unmatched.

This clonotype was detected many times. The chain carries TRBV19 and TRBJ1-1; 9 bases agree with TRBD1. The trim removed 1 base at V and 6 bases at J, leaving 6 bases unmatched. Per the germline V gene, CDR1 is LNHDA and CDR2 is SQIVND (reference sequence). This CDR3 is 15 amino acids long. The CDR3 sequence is CASSIVTRQGAEAFF. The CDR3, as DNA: TGTGCCAGTAGTATAGTTACGAGACAGGGGGCTGAAGCTTTCTTT.

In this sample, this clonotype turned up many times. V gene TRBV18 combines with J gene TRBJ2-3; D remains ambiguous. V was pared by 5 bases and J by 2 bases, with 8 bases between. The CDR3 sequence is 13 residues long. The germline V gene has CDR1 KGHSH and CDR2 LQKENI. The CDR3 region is CASSVLATDTQYF. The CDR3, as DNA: TGTGCCAGCTCAGTACTGGCCACAGATACGCAGTATTTT. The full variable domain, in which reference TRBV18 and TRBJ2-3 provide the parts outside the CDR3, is NAGVMQNPRHLVRRRGQEARLRCSPMKGHSHVYWYRQLPEEGLKFMVYLQKENIIDESGMPKERFSAEFPKEGPSILRIQQVVRGDSAAYFCASSVLATDTQYFGPGTRLTVL.

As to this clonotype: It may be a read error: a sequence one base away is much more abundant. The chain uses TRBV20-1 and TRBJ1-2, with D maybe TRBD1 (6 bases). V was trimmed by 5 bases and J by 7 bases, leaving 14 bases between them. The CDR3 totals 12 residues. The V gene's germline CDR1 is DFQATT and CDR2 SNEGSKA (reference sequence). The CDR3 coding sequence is TGCAGTGCTCACAGGGAGGAGAGTGGCTACACCTTC. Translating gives CSAHREESGYTF.

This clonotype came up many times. The CDR3 is CASSRTSGPYEQYF. The CDR3 DNA reads TGTGCCAGCAGTCGGACTAGCGGACCCTACGAGCAGTACTTC. The chain has TRBV6-1 and TRBJ2-7, with TRBD2 matching 10 bases. CDR1 and CDR2 (germline): MNHNS, SASEGT. Losses at the gene ends were 5 bases for V and 2 bases for J; bases not matched to a gene: 3. The CDR3 has 14 residues.

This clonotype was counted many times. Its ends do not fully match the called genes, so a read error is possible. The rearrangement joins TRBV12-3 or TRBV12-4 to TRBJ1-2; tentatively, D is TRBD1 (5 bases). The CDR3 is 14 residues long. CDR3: CASSLAGVSNGYTF. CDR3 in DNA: TGTGCCAGCAGTCTAGCGGGGGTTTCTAATGGCTACACCTTC.

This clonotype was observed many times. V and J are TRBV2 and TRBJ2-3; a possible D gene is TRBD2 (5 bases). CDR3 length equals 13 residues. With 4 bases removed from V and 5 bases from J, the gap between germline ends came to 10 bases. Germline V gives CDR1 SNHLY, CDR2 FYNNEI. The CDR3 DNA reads TGTGCCAGCAGTGTGGTACGGGGAGATACGCAGTATTTT. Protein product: CASSVVRGDTQYF.

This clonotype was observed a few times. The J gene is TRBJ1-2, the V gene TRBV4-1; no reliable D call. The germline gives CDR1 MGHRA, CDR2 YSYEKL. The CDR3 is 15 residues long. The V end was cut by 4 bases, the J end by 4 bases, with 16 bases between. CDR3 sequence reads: CASSREIASRYGYTF. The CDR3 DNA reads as TGCGCCAGCAGCCGGGAGATAGCGTCTCGCTATGGCTACACCTTC.

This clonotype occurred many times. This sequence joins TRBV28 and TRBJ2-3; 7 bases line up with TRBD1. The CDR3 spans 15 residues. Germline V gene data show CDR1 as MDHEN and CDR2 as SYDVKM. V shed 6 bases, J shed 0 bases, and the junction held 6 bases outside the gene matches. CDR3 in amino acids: CASSTGERSTDTQYF. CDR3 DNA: TGTGCCAGCAGCACAGGGGAAAGGAGCACAGATACGCAGTATTTT.

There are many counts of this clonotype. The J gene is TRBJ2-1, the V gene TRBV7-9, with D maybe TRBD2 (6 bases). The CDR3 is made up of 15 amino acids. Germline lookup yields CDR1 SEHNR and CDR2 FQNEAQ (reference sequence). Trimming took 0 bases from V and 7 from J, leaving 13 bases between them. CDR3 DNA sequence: TGTGCCAGCAGCTTAGCCCTACCGGGGGAGAATGAGCAGTTCTTC. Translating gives CASSLALPGENEQFF.

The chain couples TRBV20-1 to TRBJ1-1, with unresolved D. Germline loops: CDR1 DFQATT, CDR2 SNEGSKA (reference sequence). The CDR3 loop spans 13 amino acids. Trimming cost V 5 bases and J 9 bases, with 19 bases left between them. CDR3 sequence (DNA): TGCAGTGCTTTCCGGGGTTCGAGATCCCAAGCTTTCTTT. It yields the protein CSAFRGSRSQAFF.

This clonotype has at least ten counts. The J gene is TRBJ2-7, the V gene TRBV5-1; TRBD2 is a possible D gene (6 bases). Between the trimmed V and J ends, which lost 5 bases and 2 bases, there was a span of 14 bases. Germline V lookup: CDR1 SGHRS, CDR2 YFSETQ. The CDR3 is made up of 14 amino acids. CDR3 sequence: CASSSLGGTYEQYF. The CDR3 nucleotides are TGCGCCAGCAGTTCCCTGGGCGGGACCTACGAGCAGTACTTC. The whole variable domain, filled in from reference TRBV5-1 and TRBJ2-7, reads KAGVTQTPRYLIKTRGQQVTLSCSPISGHRSVSWYQQTPGQGLQFLFEYFSETQRNKGNFPGRFSGRQFSNSRSEMNVSTLELGDSALYLCASSSLGGTYEQYFGPGTRLTVT.

The CDR3 sequence is CASSFGQGAGEQYF. The CDR3, as DNA: TGCGCCAGCAGCTTCGGACAGGGGGCTGGGGAGCAGTACTTC. The chain employs TRBV4-1 and TRBJ2-7, with TRBD1 identical over 11 bases. Germline trimming cut 5 bases from V and 7 bases from J; bases unmatched to any gene: 7. The CDR3 sequence is 14 residues long. In germline, CDR1 is MGHRA, CDR2 YSYEKL.